These 7 T cell receptor beta chains were sequenced from one sample in a study of OX40 agonist ivuxolimab in advanced cancers. TCRdb's table, derived via immunoSEQ multiplex PCR, lists solely in-frame clones and lacks some. The profile shows about 78,000 clones, roughly 84% of them singletons. The specimen comprised CD4+ or CD8+ T cells sorted from blood, sampled in a trial of the OX40 agonist ivuxolimab. All receptors come from an adult with an advanced solid tumor such as melanoma, head and neck, liver or kidney cancer.

In this sample, this clone turned up once. In nucleotides, the CDR3 is TGTGCCAGCAGCCTCCGACAGGGACAAGAGACCCAGTACTTC. Encoded protein: CASSLRQGQETQYF. V and J are TRBV14 and TRBJ2-5, with 7 positions matching TRBD1. This CDR3 is built from 14 residues. CDR1 and CDR2 from the germline V gene are SGHDN and FVKESK. V lost 4 bases to trimming and J lost 2 bases; unmatched junction nucleotides: 4.

This clone showed up just once. The junction departs from germline at one end; a sequencing error may be responsible. This sequence joins TRBV7-9 and TRBJ2-7; D is unclear. The germline V gene has CDR1 SEHNR and CDR2 FQNEAQ (reference sequence). CDR3 length: 12 residues. The DNA of the CDR3 is TGTGCCAGCAGCTTAACCTCCAACGAGCAGTACTTC. Translated, it gives CASSLTSNEQYF.

To note about this clone: Other DNA sequences of this sample code for an identical CDR3. The chain is built from TRBV6-5 and TRBJ2-1, with D tentatively TRBD1 (6 bases). The V end lost 0 bases, the J end lost 3 bases, and 6 bases lay between the germline ends. Germline loops: CDR1 MNHEY, CDR2 SVGAGI. The CDR3 has 14 residues. CDR3 loop: CASSYSTGYNEQFF. As DNA, the CDR3 is TGTGCCAGCAGTTACTCGACAGGCTACAATGAGCAGTTCTTC.

The chain has TRBV19 and TRBJ1-3; D call uncertain. The CDR3 is made up of 13 amino acids. Germline V gene lookup returns CDR1 LNHDA and CDR2 SQIVND (reference sequence). Trimming removed 8 bases at V and 0 bases at J, with 8 bases between. CDR3 protein: CASGSNSGNTIYF. The CDR3 region has the DNA TGTGCCAGTGGGAGTAACTCTGGAAACACCATATATTTT.

J is TRBJ2-3 and V is TRBV29-1, with D perhaps matching TRBD1 or TRBD2 (5 bases each). The V and J ends lost 6 bases and 1 base respectively, with 11 bases between them. The CDR3 has 13 amino acids. The V gene's germline CDR1 is SQVTM and CDR2 ANQGSEA. CDR3 loop: CSVGPGGTDTQYF. In DNA form, the CDR3 reads TGCAGCGTGGGGCCCGGGGGCACAGATACGCAGTATTTT.

This clone was counted a few times. The chain uses TRBV7-8 and TRBJ2-5; D may be TRBD1 (5 bases). The CDR3 has 13 amino acids. Per the germline V gene, CDR1 is SGHVS and CDR2 is FQNEAQ. Trimming removed 5 bases at V and 2 bases at J, with 9 bases between. The CDR3 nucleotides are TGTGCCAGCAGCGTGACAGATCAAGAGACCCAGTACTTC. Translation: CASSVTDQETQYF.

This clone came up once. This chain connects TRBV28 to TRBJ1-5; D is unresolved. V was shortened by 3 bases and J by 4 bases, with 7 bases between the two germline ends. This CDR3 is 13 amino acids long. Germline CDR1 reads MDHEN; CDR2 reads SYDVKM. The CDR3 region has the DNA TGTGCCAGCAGTTTGTACAGAAATCAGCCCCAGCATTTT. Residues: CASSLYRNQPQHF.